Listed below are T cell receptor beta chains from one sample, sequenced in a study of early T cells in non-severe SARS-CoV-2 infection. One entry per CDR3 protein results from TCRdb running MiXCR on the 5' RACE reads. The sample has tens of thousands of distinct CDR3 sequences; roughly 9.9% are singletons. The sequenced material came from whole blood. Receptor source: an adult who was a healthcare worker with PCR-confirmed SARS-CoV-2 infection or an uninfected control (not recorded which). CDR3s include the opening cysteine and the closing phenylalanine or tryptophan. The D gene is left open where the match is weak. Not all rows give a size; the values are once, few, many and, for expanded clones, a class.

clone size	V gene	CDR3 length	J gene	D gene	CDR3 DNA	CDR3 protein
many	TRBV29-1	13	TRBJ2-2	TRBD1	TGCAGCGTTAGGAACAGGGGAACCGGGGAGCTGTTTTTT	CSVRNRGTGELFF
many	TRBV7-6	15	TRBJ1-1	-	TGTGCCAGCAGCTCAACCAGGACGGGCTTGGATGAAGCTTTCTTT	CASSSTRTGLDEAFF
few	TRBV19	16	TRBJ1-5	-	TGTGCCAGTACCATCGAGCGGGGAGCGGGCAATCAGCCCCAGCATTTT	CASTIERGAGNQPQHF
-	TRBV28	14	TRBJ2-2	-	TGTGCCAGCCGCGGGCGTGTCTACACCGGGGAGCTGTTTTTT	CASRGRVYTGELFF
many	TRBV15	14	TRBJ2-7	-	TGTGCCACCAGCAGATCCGGCGGGACCTACGAGCAGTACTTC	CATSRSGGTYEQYF
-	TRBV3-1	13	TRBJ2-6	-	TGTGCCACGGGGACCTCTGGGGCCAACGTCCTGACTTTC	CATGTSGANVLTF
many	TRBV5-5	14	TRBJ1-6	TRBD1	TGTGCCAGCAGCTTGGGGACAGGGGATTCACCCCTCCACTTT	CASSLGTGDSPLHF
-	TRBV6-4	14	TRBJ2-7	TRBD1	TGTGCCAGCAGTGGGGACAGTCTCTCCTACGAGCAGTACTTC	CASSGDSLSYEQYF
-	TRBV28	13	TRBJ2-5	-	TGTGCCACCCGGAGGACGACCCAAGAGACCCAGTACTTC	CATRRTTQETQYF
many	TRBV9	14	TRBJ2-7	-	TGTGCCAGCAGCGGTCGGAGGGACTCCTACGAGCAGTACTTC	CASSGRRDSYEQYF
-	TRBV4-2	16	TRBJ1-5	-	TGTGCCAGCAGCCAAGATATGGGGCAGTTGGATCAGCCCCAGCATTTT	CASSQDMGQLDQPQHF
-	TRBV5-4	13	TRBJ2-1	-	TGTGCCAGCAGCCTCCAAAGGGATAATGAGCAGTTCTTC	CASSLQRDNEQFF
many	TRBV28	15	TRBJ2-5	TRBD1	TGTGCCAGCAGGATGGGGCACAGGGGGCCAGAGACCCAGTACTTC	CASRMGHRGPETQYF
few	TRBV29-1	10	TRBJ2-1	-	TGCAGCGTTGCCTTGGATGAGCAGTTCTTC	CSVALDEQFF
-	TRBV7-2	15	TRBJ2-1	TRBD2	TGTGCCAGCAGCTTAATTAGCGGGGGGGCTACTGAGCAGTTCTTC	CASSLISGGATEQFF
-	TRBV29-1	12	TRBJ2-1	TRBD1	TGCAGCGTCGGCAGGGGGAACACTGAGCAGTTCTTC	CSVGRGNTEQFF
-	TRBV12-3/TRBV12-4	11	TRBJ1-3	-	TGTGCCAGCAGATTTTGGGACACCATATATTTT	CASRFWDTIYF
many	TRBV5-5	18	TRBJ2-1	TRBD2	TGTGCCAGCAGCTTGGCCGGTAGCGGGGGGCTTAACTACAATGAGCAGTTCTTC	CASSLAGSGGLNYNEQFF
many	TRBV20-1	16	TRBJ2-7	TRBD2	TGCAGTGCTAGACAGTGGGTAGCGGGGCAGGGTTACGAGCAGTACTTC	CSARQWVAGQGYEQYF
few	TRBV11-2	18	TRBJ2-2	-	TGTGCCAGCAGCAAAAACTACGGAACAGGGATGGGCACCGGGGAGCTGTTTTTT	CASSKNYGTGMGTGELFF
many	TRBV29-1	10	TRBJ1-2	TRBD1	TGCAGCGTCTCGACAGGGGACTACACCTTC	CSVSTGDYTF
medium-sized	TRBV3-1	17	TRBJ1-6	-	TGTGCCAGCAGCCAAGAGGAAGGGGGGCAGGGCTATTCACCCCTCCACTTT	CASSQEEGGQGYSPLHF
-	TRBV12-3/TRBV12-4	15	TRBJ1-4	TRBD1	TGTGCCAGCAGTTTGGGACAGGCAACTAATGAAAAACTGTTTTTT	CASSLGQATNEKLFF
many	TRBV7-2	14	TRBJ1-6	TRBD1	TGTGCCAGCAGCTGGACAGGCCAGAATTCACCCCTCCACTTT	CASSWTGQNSPLHF
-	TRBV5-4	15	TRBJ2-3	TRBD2	TGTGCCAGCAGCTTGCAGCGGGGGGGCCCCTATACGCAGTATTTT	CASSLQRGGPYTQYF
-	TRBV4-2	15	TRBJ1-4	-	TGTGCCAGCAGCCCGGGACAACAGGGTAATGAAAAACTGTTTTTT	CASSPGQQGNEKLFF
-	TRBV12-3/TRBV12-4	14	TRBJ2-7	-	TGTGCCAGCAGTTTTTACAGCGGAGGGTACGAGCAGTACTTC	CASSFYSGGYEQYF
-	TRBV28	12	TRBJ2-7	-	TGTGCCAGCAGGGACAAAGTCTACGAGCAGTACTTC	CASRDKVYEQYF
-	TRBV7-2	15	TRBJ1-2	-	TGTGCCAGCAGCTTACTGGAGACCGCAACCTATGGCTACACCTTC	CASSLLETATYGYTF
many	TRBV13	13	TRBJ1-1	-	TGTGCCAGCAGCACTCGGACCAGGACTGAAGCTTTCTTT	CASSTRTRTEAFF
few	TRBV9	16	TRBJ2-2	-	TGTGCCAGCACCCTAGATGGCAGCCCGGACACCGGGGAGCTGTTTTTT	CASTLDGSPDTGELFF
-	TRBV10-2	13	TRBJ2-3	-	TGCGCCAGCATGACCCCGTACACAGATACGCAGTATTTT	CASMTPYTDTQYF
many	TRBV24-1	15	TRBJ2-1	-	TGTGCCACCAGTGATCGGACTCTCTCTGGGGATGAGCAGTTCTTC	CATSDRTLSGDEQFF
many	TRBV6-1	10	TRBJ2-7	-	TGTGCCAGCAGTGACTACGAGCAGTACTTC	CASSDYEQYF
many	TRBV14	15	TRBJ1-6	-	TGTGCCAGCAGCCAAGTACGGACGGATAATTCACCCCTCCACTTT	CASSQVRTDNSPLHF
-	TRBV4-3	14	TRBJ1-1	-	TGCGCCAGCAGCCAATCGGCGGGGGGCACTGAAGCTTTCTTT	CASSQSAGGTEAFF
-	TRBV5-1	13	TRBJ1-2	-	TGCGCCAGCACCAGCGGGGTTAACTATGGCTACACCTTC	CASTSGVNYGYTF
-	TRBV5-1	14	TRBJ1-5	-	TGCGCCAGTCCCCAGGGAGGGAGCAATCAGCCCCAGCATTTT	CASPQGGSNQPQHF
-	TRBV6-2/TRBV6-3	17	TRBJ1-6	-	TGTGCCAGCAGCGGAAGCCCGACAGCCTTGGGGAAGTCACCCCTCCACTTT	CASSGSPTALGKSPLHF
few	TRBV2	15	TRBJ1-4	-	TGTGCCAGCAGTGAAACAGGACTCCCAAATGAAAAACTGTTTTTT	CASSETGLPNEKLFF
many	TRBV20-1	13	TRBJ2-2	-	TGCAGTGCTGAGGTCCTTGCCGCCGGGGAGCTGTTTTTT	CSAEVLAAGELFF
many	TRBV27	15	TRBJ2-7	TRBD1	TGTGCCAGCAGTATAGGACAGGGGGCCTCCTACGAGCAGTACTTC	CASSIGQGASYEQYF